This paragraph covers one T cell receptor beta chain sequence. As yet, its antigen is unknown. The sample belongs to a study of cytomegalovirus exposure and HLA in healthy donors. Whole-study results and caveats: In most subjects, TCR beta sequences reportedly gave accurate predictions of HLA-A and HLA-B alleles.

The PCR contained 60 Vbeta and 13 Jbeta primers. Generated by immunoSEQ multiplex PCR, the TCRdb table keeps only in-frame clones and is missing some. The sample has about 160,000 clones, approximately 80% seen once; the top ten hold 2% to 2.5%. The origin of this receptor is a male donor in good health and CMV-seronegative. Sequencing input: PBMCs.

Written as DNA, the CDR3 is TGCGCCAGCAGCTTGGAGGGACTAGCGGGGGGGCGTAGCACAGATACGCAGTATTTT. It yields the protein CASSLEGLAGGRSTDTQYF. The gene calls are TRBV5-1 and TRBJ2-3; 16 bases are a match to TRBD2. CDR1 SGHRS and CDR2 YFSETQ come from the germline V gene. This CDR3 spans 19 amino acids. The V segment lost 0 bases and the J segment 0 bases; nucleotides outside the gene matches: 4.